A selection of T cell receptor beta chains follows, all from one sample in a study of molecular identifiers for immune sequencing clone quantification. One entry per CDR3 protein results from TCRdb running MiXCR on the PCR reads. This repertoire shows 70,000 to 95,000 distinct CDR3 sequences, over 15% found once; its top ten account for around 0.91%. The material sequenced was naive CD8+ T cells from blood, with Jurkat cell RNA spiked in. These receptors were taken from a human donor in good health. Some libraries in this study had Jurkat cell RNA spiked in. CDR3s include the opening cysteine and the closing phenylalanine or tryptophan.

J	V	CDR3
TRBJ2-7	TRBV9	CASSVGAGTGQYEQYF
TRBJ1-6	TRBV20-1	CSASADRSYNSPLHF
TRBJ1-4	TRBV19	CASSIRTGINEKLFF
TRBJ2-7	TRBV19	CASSPDGSYEQYF
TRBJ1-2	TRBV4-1	CASSQDSGFGYTF
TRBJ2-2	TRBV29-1	CSVYTGTGYTGELFF
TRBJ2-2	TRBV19	CASTDTGELFF
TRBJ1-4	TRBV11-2	CASSPDRANEKLFF
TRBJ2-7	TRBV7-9	CASSPPAARYEQYF
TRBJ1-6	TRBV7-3	CASSLMAQGYNSPLHF
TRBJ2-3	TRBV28	CASSVTSGDTDTQYF